Listed here are 27 T cell receptor beta chains from one sample, sequenced in a study of shared clonotypes between healthy human individuals. TCRdb's copy holds only in-frame clones and misses some; the assay was immunoSEQ multiplex PCR. The sample lists about 1,900,000 clones, about 95% occurring once. CD45RO-negative CD8 cells positively selected for CCR7 made up the naive population, which excluded terminally differentiated effector memory CD45RA+ cells. The sequenced sample was naive CD8+ T cells sorted from blood. The receptors were gathered from a man between 18 and 29 years old in good health.

This chain joins TRBV6-1 and TRBJ2-2, with D unresolved. Germline V gives CDR1 MNHNS, CDR2 SASEGT. CDR3 size: 13 residues. V was cut by 6 bases and J by 1 base, with 6 bases left in between. CDR3 region: CASRAKNTGELFF. The DNA of the CDR3 is TGTGCCAGCAGGGCGAAGAACACCGGGGAGCTGTTTTTT.

This chain connects TRBV7-9 to TRBJ2-3; D ambiguous. Trimming took 4 bases from V and 1 from J, leaving 9 bases between them. The CDR3 extends over 14 amino acids. The germline V gene has CDR1 SEHNR and CDR2 FQNEAQ (reference sequence). DNA for the CDR3: TGTGCCAGCAGCTACCCATTGGGCACAGATACGCAGTATTTT. It specifies CASSYPLGTDTQYF.

V gene TRBV30 combines with J gene TRBJ2-1; D might be TRBD2 (5 bases). CDR1 is GTSNPN, CDR2 SVGIG, per germline (reference sequence). V lost 4 bases, J lost 2 bases, and 15 bases lay in between. This CDR3 spans 15 amino acids. The CDR3 DNA reads as TGTGCCTGGAAGGCGTGGACTCAAACCTACAATGAGCAGTTCTTC. It codes for CAWKAWTQTYNEQFF.

The chain recombines TRBV5-6 with TRBJ2-1; TRBD2 matches at 10 bases. Trimming at V came to 1 base and at J to 6 bases, leaving 7 bases not matched to a gene. This CDR3 region has 16 residues. The germline V gene encodes CDR1 SGHDT and CDR2 YYEEEE. As DNA, the CDR3 is TGTGCCAGCAGCTTGCTAACTAGCGGGGCTGCCAATGAGCAGTTCTTC. The encoded protein is CASSLLTSGAANEQFF.

The chain has TRBV5-1 and TRBJ2-3; 7 bases fit TRBD2. V dropped 4 bases and J dropped 5; count of bases not matched to a gene: 10. The CDR3 has 15 amino acids. Germline V CDR1 and CDR2: SGHRS, YFSETQ. CDR3 sequence: CASSKGTTEVDTQYF. CDR3 sequence (DNA): TGCGCCAGCAGCAAAGGGACTACGGAGGTAGATACGCAGTATTTT.

Here the CDR3 DNA reads TGTGCCAGCAGCTTAACGCTCACCTACAATGAGCAGTTCTTC. Residues: CASSLTLTYNEQFF. V usage is TRBV7-9 and J usage is TRBJ2-1, with no clear D. Per the germline V gene, CDR1 is SEHNR and CDR2 is FQNEAQ (reference sequence). V was pared by 2 bases and J by 2 bases, with 7 bases between. The CDR3 has 14 amino acids.

This clone was recorded a few times. This rearrangement joins TRBV10-2 to TRBJ2-7; D unresolved. The CDR3 is 13 amino acids. The V end lost 8 bases, the J end lost 2 bases, and 13 bases lay between the germline ends. Germline values: CDR1 WSHSY, CDR2 SAAADI. Written as DNA, the CDR3 is TGCGCCAGCGAAGCGACCCCTACCTACGAGCAGTACTTC. It translates to CASEATPTYEQYF.

The chain recombines TRBV10-3 with TRBJ1-1; tentative D call: TRBD1 (5 bases). Per the germline V gene, CDR1 is ENHRY and CDR2 is SYGVKD. Trimming left V 0 bases short and J 0 bases short, with 14 bases between. The CDR3 length is 17 residues. The DNA for the CDR3 is TGTGCCATCAGTGAGTCTATGGACAAACTTATGAACACTGAAGCTTTCTTT. This encodes CAISESMDKLMNTEAFF.

The chain links TRBV2 to TRBJ2-2; the D gene is possibly TRBD1 (6 bases). Trimming took 10 bases from V and 4 from J, leaving 19 bases between them. The CDR3 sequence is 15 residues long. Per germline, CDR1 SNHLY and CDR2 FYNNEI. For the CDR3, the DNA is TGTGCCACCTCAGTTGGTCAGGGGAGCACCGGGGAGCTGTTTTTT. It yields the protein CATSVGQGSTGELFF.

The table lists this clone with a count of one. Other DNA sequences in this specimen translate into the identical CDR3. This sequence joins TRBV27 and TRBJ2-7; D remains unclear. This CDR3 is 13 amino acids long. From germline, CDR1 is MNHEY and CDR2 SMNVEV (reference sequence). The V end was cut by 2 bases, the J end by 2 bases, with 7 bases between. CDR3 DNA: TGTGCCAGCAGTTTAGGACCAACCTACGAGCAGTACTTC. Its translation is CASSLGPTYEQYF.

This clone has only one observation. The gene calls are TRBV19 and TRBJ2-7; D gene ambiguous. Germline CDR1 is LNHDA and CDR2 is SQIVND (reference sequence). CDR3 size: 13 residues. The germline V and J ends were trimmed by 3 bases and 7 bases, with 13 bases remaining between them. CDR3 loop: CASSMMAAGEQYF. The CDR3 nucleotides are TGTGCCAGTAGTATGATGGCGGCCGGGGAGCAGTACTTC.

This chain uses TRBV6-1 with TRBJ2-1; 10 bases align to TRBD2. The germline V gene has CDR1 MNHNS and CDR2 SASEGT. The CDR3 contains 15 residues. The V gene end was trimmed by 6 bases and the J gene end by 5 bases; junction bases not matched to a gene: 7. The CDR3 coding sequence is TGTGCCAGCAGAGTAGGTAGCGGGGGGAACAATGAGCAGTTCTTC. Translating gives CASRVGSGGNNEQFF.

CDR3 sequence (DNA): TGTGCCAGTAGTATAGGGTTGATTAATCAGCCCCAGCATTTT. This gives the protein CASSIGLINQPQHF. V usage is TRBV19 and J usage is TRBJ1-5; no reliable D call. The CDR3 has 14 amino acids. CDR1 is LNHDA, CDR2 SQIVND, per germline (reference sequence). The V and J ends lost 1 base and 4 bases respectively, with 8 bases between them.

J is TRBJ2-7 and V is TRBV28; tentative D call: TRBD1 (7 bases). The CDR3 extends over 15 amino acids. Germline loops: CDR1 MDHEN, CDR2 SYDVKM. V lost 6 bases and J lost 1, with 16 bases in between. CDR3 amino acids: CASSEEGAVSYEQYF. CDR3 coding DNA: TGTGCCAGCAGCGAGGAGGGGGCGGTATCCTACGAGCAGTACTTC.

This chain links TRBV27 with TRBJ2-2; 9 bases align to TRBD1. After removal of 5 bases from V and 6 bases from J, the junction contained 4 bases not matched to a gene. The CDR3 is 14 residues long. Germline assignment: CDR1 MNHEY and CDR2 SMNVEV (reference sequence). The CDR3 sequence is CASSMTGGPGELFF. The DNA for the CDR3 is TGTGCCAGCAGTATGACAGGGGGGCCCGGGGAGCTGTTTTTT.

As regards this clone: Different DNA sequences within this sample yield the same CDR3. This chain uses TRBV4-1 with TRBJ2-7; D is possibly TRBD2 (6 bases). Per the germline V gene, CDR1 is MGHRA and CDR2 is YSYEKL. The CDR3 spans 14 residues. V lost 0 bases, J lost 4 bases, and 10 bases lay in between. The CDR3 loop is CASSQDLGGYEQYF. CDR3 DNA: TGCGCCAGCAGCCAAGATTTGGGGGGATACGAGCAGTACTTC.

V is TRBV28 and J is TRBJ1-6, with D unresolved. Trimming took off 5 bases at V and 7 bases at J, with 15 bases between the two ends. Germline V gives CDR1 MDHEN, CDR2 SYDVKM. This CDR3 region has 15 residues. In DNA, the CDR3 is TGTGCCAGCAGTCCTTGGGCAGCTCAAAATTCACCCCTCCACTTT. Protein product: CASSPWAAQNSPLHF.

The chain is built from TRBV28 and TRBJ1-1, with 8 bases that match TRBD1. CDR3 length: 13 residues. Germline-derived CDR1 and CDR2 are MDHEN and SYDVKM. V lost 6 bases, J lost 5 bases, and 5 bases stayed unmatched. CDR3 nucleotide sequence: TGTGCCAGCAGCAGGGGACAGGTTACTGAAGCTTTCTTT. Protein sequence: CASSRGQVTEAFF.

This chain joins TRBV13 and TRBJ2-1; 12 bases fit TRBD2. The CDR3 extends over 15 amino acids. Germline loops: CDR1 PRHDT, CDR2 FYEKMQ (reference sequence). The trim removed 4 bases at V and 6 bases at J, leaving 4 bases unmatched. The CDR3 DNA is TGTGCCAGCAGCTGGGGGACTAGCGGGCTCAATGAGCAGTTCTTC. Translation gives CASSWGTSGLNEQFF.

The rearrangement joins TRBV7-2 to TRBJ2-5; no clear D. V lost 1 base to trimming and J lost 2 bases, with 5 bases between them. CDR3 length: 13 residues. CDR1 is SGHTA and CDR2 is FQGNSA in the germline V gene. CDR3 sequence: CASSLVLQETQYF. CDR3 DNA sequence: TGTGCCAGCAGCTTAGTCTTACAAGAGACCCAGTACTTC.

This clone has just one count. V gene TRBV6-1 combines with J gene TRBJ1-2, with D uncertain. The germline V gene encodes CDR1 MNHNS and CDR2 SASEGT. The CDR3 contains 11 residues. The V gene lost 7 bases and the J gene lost 4 bases, with 7 bases spanning the gap. The DNA of the CDR3 is TGTGCCAGCACATGGGCCTATGGCTACACCTTC. Translating gives CASTWAYGYTF.

The chain has TRBV5-1 and TRBJ1-1; D perhaps matches TRBD1 (5 bases). CDR1 is SGHRS, CDR2 YFSETQ, per germline. This CDR3 is 12 amino acids long. The V end lost 4 bases, the J end lost 3 bases, and 7 bases lay between the germline ends. As DNA, the CDR3 is TGCGCCAGCAGCCCGGGGGACACTGAAGCTTTCTTT. It codes for CASSPGDTEAFF.

As for this clone: The same CDR3 also results from other DNA sequences found in this sample. The chain joins TRBV29-1 to TRBJ2-7, with TRBD2 as a possible D gene (5 bases). The V and J ends lost 6 bases and 2 bases respectively, with 11 bases between them. This CDR3 has 12 residues. Germline CDR1 SQVTM, CDR2 ANQGSEA. Written as DNA, the CDR3 is TGCAGCGTCGAAACCGGGACCTACGAGCAGTACTTC. As protein: CSVETGTYEQYF.

The chain recombines TRBV7-9 with TRBJ2-7; D may be TRBD1 (5 bases). V dropped 5 bases and J dropped 3 bases, with 11 bases sitting between them. This CDR3 has 13 amino acids. Germline V lookup: CDR1 SEHNR, CDR2 FQNEAQ (reference sequence). The CDR3 DNA is TGTGCCAGCAGCGACAGTCTCTTCTACGAGCAGTACTTC. Residues: CASSDSLFYEQYF.

This rearrangement joins TRBV18 to TRBJ2-5; 11 bases fit TRBD2. In germline, CDR1 is KGHSH, CDR2 LQKENI. V gave up 0 bases and J gave up 3 bases; unmatched junction bases: 6. There are 17 residues in the CDR3. CDR3 bases: TGTGCCAGCTCACCACCGGTCCCACTAGCGGGAGAAGAGACCCAGTACTTC. Its protein is CASSPPVPLAGEETQYF.

This chain connects TRBV2 to TRBJ2-7; D possibly uses TRBD1 or TRBD2 (5 bases each). V was shortened by 3 bases and J by 2 bases, with 17 bases between the two germline ends. This CDR3 is 16 amino acids long. Germline CDR1 SNHLY, CDR2 FYNNEI. CDR3 amino acids: CASSDEEGTLTYEQYF. CDR3 coding DNA: TGTGCCAGCAGTGATGAAGAGGGGACCCTCACCTACGAGCAGTACTTC.

The chain links TRBV7-2 to TRBJ2-7; D possibly corresponds to TRBD1 (5 bases). CDR1 is SGHTA, CDR2 FQGNSA, per germline. The CDR3 spans 13 residues. Trimming cost V 6 bases and J 2 bases, with 11 bases left between them. CDR3 protein: CASSFRAPYEQYF. The CDR3 region has the DNA TGTGCCAGCAGTTTCAGGGCCCCCTACGAGCAGTACTTC. Full variable domain (remainder filled in from reference TRBV7-2 and TRBJ2-7): GAGVSQSPSNKVTEKGKDVELRCDPISGHTALYWYRQSLGQGLEFLIYFQGNSAPDKSGLPSDRFSAERTGGSVSTLTIQRTQQEDSAVYLCASSFRAPYEQYFGPGTRLTVT.